The T cell receptor (beta chain) described here comes from a study of esophageal squamous cell carcinoma under preoperative chemotherapy. Of note for this clonotype: What it binds is not known.

TCRdb passed the PCR reads through MiXCR, listing each CDR3 protein once. The sample lists about 32,000 distinct CDR3 sequences; approximately 55% were seen once. Overall study results and limits: After treatment, tumor-infiltrating lymphocytes apparently came partly from blood T cells.

Germline V gene lookup returns CDR1 SEHNR and CDR2 FQNEAQ (reference sequence). The CDR3 length is 16 residues. The J segment lost 5 bases and the V segment lost 3 bases, leaving 11 bases of the junction unmatched. Indicated time point: after preoperative PTX-NDP chemotherapy. Sampling was done from a patient given preoperative chemotherapy. The chain has TRBV7-9 and TRBJ2-7; TRBD2 matches 9 bases. The receptor was isolated from a human donor with esophageal squamous cell carcinoma. The donor label of this sample is uncertain. The CDR3 reads CASSLAKRGRGDEQYF. For the CDR3, the DNA is TGTGCCAGCAGCTTGGCAAAGCGCGGGAGGGGCGACGAGCAGTACTTC.